Below, 16 T cell receptor beta chains from the same sample are listed, as sequenced in a study of T-cell memory formation after mild COVID-19. Each CDR3 protein is one row after TCRdb ran MiXCR on the 5' RACE reads. The table shows around 300,000 distinct CDR3 sequences, with roughly 13% occurring only once. The specimen sequenced was PBMCs or a T cell subset sorted from them (not recorded which). Receptor source: a man aged 18 to 29 who had mild COVID-19 (a few samples of this study predate the infection). Cell type and time point are not known.

The table lists this clonotype with a few counts. J is TRBJ2-5 and V is TRBV7-2; 8 positions agree with TRBD2. This CDR3 region has 16 residues. The V and J ends lost 4 bases and 5 bases, in that order; junction bases with no gene match: 12. Germline CDR1 reads SGHTA; CDR2 reads FQGNSA. This CDR3 reads CASSWMPGLGGETQYF. The CDR3 DNA reads TGTGCCAGCAGCTGGATGCCGGGACTAGGGGGGGAGACCCAGTACTTC.

This clonotype has more than one count but fewer than ten. This chain uses TRBV7-3 with TRBJ2-1, with 11 bases fitting TRBD2. V lost 5 bases, J lost 4 bases, and 4 bases stayed unmatched. This CDR3 comprises 15 residues. Germline-derived CDR1 and CDR2 are SGHTA and FQGTGA. The CDR3 reads CASSMGLAAYNEQFF. The CDR3 region has the DNA TGTGCCAGCAGCATGGGACTAGCGGCTTACAATGAGCAGTTCTTC.

This sequence joins TRBV6-6 and TRBJ2-1, with TRBD2 as a possible D gene (6 bases). The CDR3 spans 14 residues. Trimming pared 8 bases from V and 12 bases from J, leaving 23 bases between. CDR1 is MNHNY, CDR2 SVGAGI, per germline (reference sequence). The CDR3 reads CASRMGTGATGQFF. CDR3 coding DNA: TGTGCCAGCCGCATGGGGACTGGGGCGACGGGGCAGTTCTTC.

This clonotype was observed a few times. The CDR3 reads CASSDLRTGGRTQYF. In DNA, the CDR3 is TGTGCCAGCAGCGACTTAAGGACAGGGGGACGCACGCAGTATTTT. The J gene is TRBJ2-3, the V gene TRBV7-9; 10 bases fit TRBD1. V shed 5 bases and J 9 bases; nucleotides not matched to a gene: 11. The CDR3 has 15 residues. Germline-derived CDR1 and CDR2 are SEHNR and FQNEAQ (reference sequence). The full variable domain, its missing parts supplied by reference TRBV7-9 and TRBJ2-3, is DTGVSQNPRHKITKRGQNVTFRCDPISEHNRLYWYRQTLGQGPEFLTYFQNEAQLEKSRLLSDRFSAERPKGSFSTLEIQRTEQGDSAMYLCASSDLRTGGRTQYFGPGTRLTVL.

This clonotype has only a few counts. The V gene is TRBV12-3 or TRBV12-4, the J gene TRBJ2-7; 11 positions match TRBD1. With 8 bases clipped from V and 2 bases from J, the junction kept 8 bases outside the gene matches. There are 15 residues in the CDR3. This CDR3 reads CASGRAGQGAYEQYF. In DNA, the CDR3 is TGTGCCAGCGGCCGGGCGGGACAGGGGGCCTACGAGCAGTACTTC.

The J gene is TRBJ2-1, the V gene TRBV3-1; 14 nucleotides align to TRBD2. CDR1 LGHDT and CDR2 YNNKEL come from the germline V gene (reference sequence). V shed 3 bases and J 12 bases; nucleotides not matched to a gene: 4. The CDR3 consists of 14 residues. CDR3 region: CASSQTSGGAMQFF. In DNA form, the CDR3 reads TGTGCCAGCAGCCAGACTAGCGGGGGGGCTATGCAGTTCTTC.

The sample holds a few counts of this clonotype. The chain is built from TRBV9 and TRBJ1-3; D is unresolved. This CDR3 region has 16 residues. The V and J ends lost 0 bases and 0 bases respectively, with 10 bases between them. CDR1 and CDR2 (germline): SGDLS, YYNGEE. This CDR3 is CASSVEQLLSGNTIYF. In nucleotides, the CDR3 is TGTGCCAGCAGCGTAGAACAGCTTCTCTCTGGAAACACCATATATTTT.

This chain connects TRBV7-6 to TRBJ2-5, with D possibly matching TRBD2 (5 bases). The CDR3 is 13 residues long. V was trimmed by 5 bases and J by 2 bases, leaving 9 bases between them. The germline gives CDR1 SGHVS, CDR2 FNYEAQ. The CDR3 DNA sequence: TGTGCCAGCAGCGGGCGCGGGCAAGAGACCCAGTACTTC. The encoded protein is CASSGRGQETQYF.

The rearrangement uses TRBV10-3 and TRBJ2-7, with D perhaps TRBD2 (6 bases). The V gene lost 10 bases and the J gene lost 4 bases, with 17 bases spanning the gap. CDR1 ENHRY and CDR2 SYGVKD come from the germline V gene. There are 13 residues in the CDR3. The CDR3 DNA reads TGTGCCACCTCTCCGGGCGGGGTGTACGAGCAGTACTTC. As protein: CATSPGGVYEQYF.

J is TRBJ2-3 and V is TRBV7-8; D may be TRBD2 (7 bases). The CDR3 is 12 amino acids. Trimming left V 4 bases short and J 7 bases short, with 9 bases between. Germline V lookup: CDR1 SGHVS, CDR2 FQNEAQ. The CDR3 DNA sequence: TGTGCCAGCAGCTCGGGGGGCCATACGCAGTATTTT. Residues: CASSSGGHTQYF.

This clonotype has a handful of counts. This chain uses TRBV12-3 or TRBV12-4 with TRBJ2-2; D is perhaps TRBD2 (5 bases). V lost 7 bases, J lost 6 bases, and 15 bases lay in between. The CDR3 spans 14 residues. CDR3 bases: TGTGCCAGCAAGAGAGACTACCAATCCGGGGAGCTGTTTTTT. This sequence encodes CASKRDYQSGELFF.

This clonotype appeared a few times. The V call is TRBV29-1, the J call TRBJ2-5; 7 positions match TRBD1. Germline CDR1 reads SQVTM; CDR2 reads ANQGSEA. The CDR3 totals 13 residues. The J segment lost 4 bases and the V segment lost 3 bases, leaving 5 bases of the junction unmatched. The CDR3 nucleotides read TGCAGCGTTGAGCAGGGGGTTGGAGAGACCCAGTACTTC. Protein: CSVEQGVGETQYF.

This clonotype was counted between two and nine times. This sequence joins TRBV6-5 and TRBJ1-6; possible D gene TRBD1, 5 bases. The CDR3 has 16 residues. The V and J ends lost 4 bases and 6 bases respectively, with 16 bases between them. CDR1 is MNHEY, CDR2 SVGAGI, per germline. The CDR3 DNA reads TGTGCCAGCAGTTTTTACAGACAGATTCTTAATTCACCCCTCCACTTT. It is translated as CASSFYRQILNSPLHF.

This clonotype has only a few counts. The V and J genes are TRBV15 and TRBJ2-2; maybe TRBD1 (6 bases). Germline CDR1 and CDR2: LNHNV and YYDKDF (reference sequence). This CDR3 comprises 14 residues. Trimming removed 3 bases from V and 7 bases from J, with 12 bases in between. The CDR3 reads CATSRTTGYGELFF. The DNA for the CDR3 is TGTGCCACCAGCAGGACTACAGGGTACGGGGAGCTGTTTTTT.

This chain connects TRBV4-3 to TRBJ2-3; D is ambiguous. V lost 3 bases to trimming and J lost 2 bases, with 15 bases between them. This CDR3 contains 16 residues. CDR1 is LGHNA, CDR2 YSLEER, per germline. This chain's CDR3 is CASSQRRLHPTDTQYF. The CDR3 region has the DNA TGCGCCAGCAGCCAGCGAAGGTTACATCCCACAGATACGCAGTATTTT.

This clonotype was counted only a few times. The gene calls are TRBV4-3 and TRBJ1-6; D is unclear. V lost 5 bases and J lost 8, with 10 bases in between. From germline, CDR1 is LGHNA and CDR2 YSLEER. The CDR3 is made up of 13 amino acids. CDR3 sequence reads: CASSAKADSPLHF. CDR3 nucleotides: TGCGCCAGCAGCGCCAAGGCCGATTCACCCCTCCACTTT.